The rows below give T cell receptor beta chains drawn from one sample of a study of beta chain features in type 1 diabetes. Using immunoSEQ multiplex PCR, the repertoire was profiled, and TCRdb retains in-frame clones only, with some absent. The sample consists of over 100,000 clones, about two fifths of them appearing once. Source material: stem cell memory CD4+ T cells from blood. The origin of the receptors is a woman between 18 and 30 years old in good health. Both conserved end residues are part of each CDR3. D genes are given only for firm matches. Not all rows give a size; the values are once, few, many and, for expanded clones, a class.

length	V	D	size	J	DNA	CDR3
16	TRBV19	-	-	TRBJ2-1	TGTGCCAGTAGTATATGGACTGGCGGGAACTACAATGAGCAGTTCTTC	CASSIWTGGNYNEQFF
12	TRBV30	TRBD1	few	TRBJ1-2	TGTGCCTGGAGTTCTGGACAGGGAGGCTACACCTTC	CAWSSGQGGYTF
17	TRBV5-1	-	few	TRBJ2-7	TGCGCCAGCAGCTTGGCCGGAGGGGGCCCCGGACTTTACGAGCAGTACTTC	CASSLAGGGPGLYEQYF
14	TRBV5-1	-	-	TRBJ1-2	TGCGCCAGCGCCTTCGCGACAGGAACCTATGGCTACACCTTC	CASAFATGTYGYTF
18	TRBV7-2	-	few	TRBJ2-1	TGTGCCAGCAGCTTAGCTATTTCCGCGGGACAGAGATACAATGAGCAGTTCTTC	CASSLAISAGQRYNEQFF
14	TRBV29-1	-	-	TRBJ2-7	TGCAGCGTTGGTGTCAAAGGACAGCTCTACGAGCAGTACTTC	CSVGVKGQLYEQYF
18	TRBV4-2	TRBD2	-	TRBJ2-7	TGTGCCAGCAGCCAACGACTAGCGGGCCGTCCAGATGCCTACGAGCAGTACTTC	CASSQRLAGRPDAYEQYF
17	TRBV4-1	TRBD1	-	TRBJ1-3	TGCGCCAGCAGCCGCCTAGGGGGCAGCCACTCTGGAAACACCATATATTTT	CASSRLGGSHSGNTIYF
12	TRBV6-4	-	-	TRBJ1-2	TGTGCCAGCAGGGCAGGAATCTATGGCTACACCTTC	CASRAGIYGYTF
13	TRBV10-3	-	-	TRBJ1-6	TGTGCCATCAGTTCACTGCCTAATTCACCCCTCCACTTT	CAISSLPNSPLHF
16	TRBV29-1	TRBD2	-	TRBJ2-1	TGCAGCGTTGGGTTTCTAGCGGGAGAGTTCTACAATGAGCAGTTCTTC	CSVGFLAGEFYNEQFF
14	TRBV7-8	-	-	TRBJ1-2	TGTGCCAGCAGCCTGTATCAGGGGTTCTATGGCTACACCTTC	CASSLYQGFYGYTF
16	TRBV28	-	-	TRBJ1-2	TGTGCCAGCAGTTCCCCAGCGAGGGGCTCCCCGGGGGTCTACACCTTC	CASSSPARGSPGVYTF
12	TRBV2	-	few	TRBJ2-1	TGTGCCAGCAGTGAAAGAGGGCGGGAGCAGTTCTTC	CASSERGREQFF
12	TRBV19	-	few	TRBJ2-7	TGTGCCAGTAGTTCCAGACAGGTGGAGCAGTACTTC	CASSSRQVEQYF
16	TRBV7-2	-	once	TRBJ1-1	TGTGCCAGCAGCTCCGTGAGGGTTGGCCGGAACACTGAAGCTTTCTTT	CASSSVRVGRNTEAFF
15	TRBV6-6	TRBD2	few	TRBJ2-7	TGTGCCAGCAGGACCCACGCCCGGGGGGCCTACGAGCAGTACTTC	CASRTHARGAYEQYF
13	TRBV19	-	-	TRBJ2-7	TGTGCCAGTAGTATATCCTACTCCTACGAGCAGTACTTC	CASSISYSYEQYF
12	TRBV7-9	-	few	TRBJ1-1	TGTGCCAGCAGCTTAAATGGGCAGGGAACTTTCTTT	CASSLNGQGTFF
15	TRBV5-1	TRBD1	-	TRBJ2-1	TGCGCCAGCAGCTTGGTGGGACAGGGGGCTAGGGAGCAGTTCTTC	CASSLVGQGAREQFF
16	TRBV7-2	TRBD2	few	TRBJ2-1	TGTGCCAGCAGCCCTGGTAAGGGACTAGCAGGTAATGAGCAGTTCTTC	CASSPGKGLAGNEQFF
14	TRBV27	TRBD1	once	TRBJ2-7	TGTGCCAGCAGGCGGGGGACAGGGGGCTACGAGCAGTACTTC	CASRRGTGGYEQYF
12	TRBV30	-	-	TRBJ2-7	TGTGCCTGGAACCGAGGGACATACGAGCAGTACTTC	CAWNRGTYEQYF
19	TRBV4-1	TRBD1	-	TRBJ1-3	TGCGCCAGCAGCCAAGAGAGGGACAGAAGACTGAGTTCTGGAAACACCATATATTTT	CASSQERDRRLSSGNTIYF
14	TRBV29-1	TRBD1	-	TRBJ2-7	TGCAGCGTCCGACTCAGGGGGTCGGCCTACGAGCAGTACTTC	CSVRLRGSAYEQYF
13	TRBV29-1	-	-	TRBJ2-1	TGCAGCGGTTCATATTGGGGGGTCAATGAGCAGTTCTTC	CSGSYWGVNEQFF
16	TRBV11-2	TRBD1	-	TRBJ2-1	TGTGCCAGCAGCGCCCCAAACAGGGGTGGGAAGGATGAGCAGTTCTTC	CASSAPNRGGKDEQFF
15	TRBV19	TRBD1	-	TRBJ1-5	TGTGCCAGTAGTATCGCAGGGGGAAGCAATCAGCCCCAGCATTTT	CASSIAGGSNQPQHF
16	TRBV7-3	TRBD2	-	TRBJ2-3	TGTGCCAGCAGCTCCACGACTAGCTCCCGACCAGATACGCAGTATTTT	CASSSTTSSRPDTQYF
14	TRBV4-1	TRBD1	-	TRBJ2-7	TGCGCCAGCAGCCAGAGGACAGGGACCTACGAGCAGTACTTC	CASSQRTGTYEQYF
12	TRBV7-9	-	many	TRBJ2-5	TGTGCCAGCAGCCCACTACGAGAGACCCAGTACTTC	CASSPLRETQYF
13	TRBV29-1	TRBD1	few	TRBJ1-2	TGCAGCGTCTGGACAGGGATAAACTATGGCTACACCTTC	CSVWTGINYGYTF
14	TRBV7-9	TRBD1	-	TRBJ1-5	TGTGCCAGCAGCCCCGACAGGGGGAGTCAGCCCCAGCATTTT	CASSPDRGSQPQHF
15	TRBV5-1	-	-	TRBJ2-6	TGCGCCAGCAGCCCCGTCAGCTCTGGGGCCAACGTCCTGACTTTC	CASSPVSSGANVLTF
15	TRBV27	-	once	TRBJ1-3	TGTGCCAGCAGTTTACGACAGAGCTCTGGAAACACCATATATTTT	CASSLRQSSGNTIYF
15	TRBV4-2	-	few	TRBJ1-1	TGTGCCAGCAGCCAAGATGTAGGGGTGAACACTGAAGCTTTCTTT	CASSQDVGVNTEAFF
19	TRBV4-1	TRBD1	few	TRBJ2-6	TGCGCCAGCAGCCAAGGGGGGACAGATTTTATAACTGGGGCCAACGTCCTGACTTTC	CASSQGGTDFITGANVLTF
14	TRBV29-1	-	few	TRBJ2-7	TGCAGCGTTGCAAGGGGCAGAAGCTCCTACGAGCAGTACTTC	CSVARGRSSYEQYF
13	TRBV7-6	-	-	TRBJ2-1	TGTGCCAGCAGCTGGGTCGCGGGCAATGAGCAGTTCTTC	CASSWVAGNEQFF
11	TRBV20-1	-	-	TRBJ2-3	TGCAGTGCTAGGCAGGTAGATACGCAGTATTTT	CSARQVDTQYF
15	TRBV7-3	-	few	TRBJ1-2	TGTGCCAGCAGCCTCGAGGGGAGGGGCGGCTATGGCTACACCTTC	CASSLEGRGGYGYTF
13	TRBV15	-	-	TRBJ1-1	TGTGCCACCCGCCAGTCGGGTAACACTGAAGCTTTCTTT	CATRQSGNTEAFF
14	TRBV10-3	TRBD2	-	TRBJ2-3	TGTGCCATCTCAAGCGGGAGTGGCACAGATACGCAGTATTTT	CAISSGSGTDTQYF